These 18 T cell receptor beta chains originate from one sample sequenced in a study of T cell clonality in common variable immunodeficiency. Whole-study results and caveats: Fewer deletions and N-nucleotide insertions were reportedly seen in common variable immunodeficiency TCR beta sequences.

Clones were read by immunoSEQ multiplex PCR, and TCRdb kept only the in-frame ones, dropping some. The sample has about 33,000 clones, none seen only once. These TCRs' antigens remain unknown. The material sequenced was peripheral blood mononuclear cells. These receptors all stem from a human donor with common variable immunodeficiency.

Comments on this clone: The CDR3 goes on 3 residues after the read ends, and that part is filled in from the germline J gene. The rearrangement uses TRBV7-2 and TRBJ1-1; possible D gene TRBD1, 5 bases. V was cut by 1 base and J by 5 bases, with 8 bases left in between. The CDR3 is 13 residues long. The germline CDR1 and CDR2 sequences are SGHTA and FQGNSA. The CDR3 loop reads CASSLDRRTEAFF. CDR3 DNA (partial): TGTGCCAGCAGCTTAGACAGGCGGACTGAA. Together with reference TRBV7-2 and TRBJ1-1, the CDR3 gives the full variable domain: GAGVSQSPSNKVTEKGKDVELRCDPISGHTALYWYRQSLGQGLEFLIYFQGNSAPDKSGLPSDRFSAERTGGSVSTLTIQRTQQEDSAVYLCASSLDRRTEAFFGQGTRLTVV.

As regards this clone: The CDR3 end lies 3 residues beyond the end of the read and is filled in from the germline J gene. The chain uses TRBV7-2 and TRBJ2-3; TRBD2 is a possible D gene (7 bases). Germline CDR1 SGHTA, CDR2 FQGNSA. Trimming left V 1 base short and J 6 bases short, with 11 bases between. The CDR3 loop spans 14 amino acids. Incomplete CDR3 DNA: TGTGCCAGCAGCTTAGGGGGGGGGCCGGATACG. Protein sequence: CASSLGGGPDT. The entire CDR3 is CASSLGGGPDTQYF.

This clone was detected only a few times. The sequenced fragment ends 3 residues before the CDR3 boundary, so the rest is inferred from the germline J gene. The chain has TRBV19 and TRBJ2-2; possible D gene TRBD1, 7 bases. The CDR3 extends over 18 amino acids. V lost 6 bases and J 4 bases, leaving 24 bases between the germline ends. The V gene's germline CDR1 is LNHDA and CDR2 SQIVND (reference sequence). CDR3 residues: CASSPRVEGAQTTGELFF. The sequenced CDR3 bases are TGTGCCAGTAGCCCCCGGGTGGAGGGGGCGCAGACCACCGGGGAG. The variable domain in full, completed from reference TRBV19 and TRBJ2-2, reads DGGITQSPKYLFRKEGQNVTLSCEQNLNHDAMYWYRQDPGQGLRLIYYSQIVNDFQKGDIAEGYSVSREKKESFPLTVTSAQKNPTAFYLCASSPRVEGAQTTGELFFGEGSRLTVL.

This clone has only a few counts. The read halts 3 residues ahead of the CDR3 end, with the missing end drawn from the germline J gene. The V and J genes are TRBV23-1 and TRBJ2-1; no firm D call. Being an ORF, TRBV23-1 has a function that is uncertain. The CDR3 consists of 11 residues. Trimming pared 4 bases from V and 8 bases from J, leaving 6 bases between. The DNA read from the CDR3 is TGCGCCAGCAGTCTTAGGGATGAG. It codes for CASSLRDE. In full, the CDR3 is CASSLRDEQFF.

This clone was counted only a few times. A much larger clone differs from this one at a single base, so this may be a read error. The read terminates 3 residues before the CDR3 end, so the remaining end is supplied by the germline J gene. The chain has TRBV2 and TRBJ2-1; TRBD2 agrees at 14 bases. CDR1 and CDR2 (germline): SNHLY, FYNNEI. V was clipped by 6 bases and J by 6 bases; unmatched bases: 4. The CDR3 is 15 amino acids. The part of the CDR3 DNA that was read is TGTGCCAGCAGGGAGACTAGCGGGGGGGCCAATGAG. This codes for CASRETSGGANE. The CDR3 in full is CASRETSGGANEQFF.

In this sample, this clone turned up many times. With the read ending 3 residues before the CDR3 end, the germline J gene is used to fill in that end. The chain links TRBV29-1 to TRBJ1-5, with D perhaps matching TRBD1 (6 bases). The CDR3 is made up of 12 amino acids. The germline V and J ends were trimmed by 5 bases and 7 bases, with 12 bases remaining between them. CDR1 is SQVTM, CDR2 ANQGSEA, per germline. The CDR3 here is CSVTQGDQPQHF. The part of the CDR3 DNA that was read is TGCAGCGTTACACAGGGAGACCAGCCC.

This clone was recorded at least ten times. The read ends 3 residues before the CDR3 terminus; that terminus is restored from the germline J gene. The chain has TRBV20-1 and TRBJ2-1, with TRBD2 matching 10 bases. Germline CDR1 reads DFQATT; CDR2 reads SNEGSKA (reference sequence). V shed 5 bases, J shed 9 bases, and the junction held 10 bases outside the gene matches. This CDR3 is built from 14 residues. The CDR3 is CSAQRGGQWREQFF. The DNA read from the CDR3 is TGCAGTGCTCAGCGGGGGGGCCAATGGCGTGAG.

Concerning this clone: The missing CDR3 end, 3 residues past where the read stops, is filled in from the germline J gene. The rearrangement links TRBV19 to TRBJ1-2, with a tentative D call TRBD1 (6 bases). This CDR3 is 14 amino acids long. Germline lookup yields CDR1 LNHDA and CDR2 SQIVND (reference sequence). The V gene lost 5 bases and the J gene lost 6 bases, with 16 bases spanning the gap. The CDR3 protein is CASSRTAGLNGYTF. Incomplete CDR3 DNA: TGTGCCAGTAGTCGGACAGCGGGGCTCAATGGC.

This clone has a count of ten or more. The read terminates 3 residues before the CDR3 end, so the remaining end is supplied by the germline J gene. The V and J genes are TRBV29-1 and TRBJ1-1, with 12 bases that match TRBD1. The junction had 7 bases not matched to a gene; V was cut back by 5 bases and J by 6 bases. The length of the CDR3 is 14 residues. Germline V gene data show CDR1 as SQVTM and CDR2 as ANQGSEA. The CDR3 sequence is CSVSGTGGNPEAFF. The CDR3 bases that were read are TGCAGCGTTTCCGGGACAGGGGGCAACCCTGAA.

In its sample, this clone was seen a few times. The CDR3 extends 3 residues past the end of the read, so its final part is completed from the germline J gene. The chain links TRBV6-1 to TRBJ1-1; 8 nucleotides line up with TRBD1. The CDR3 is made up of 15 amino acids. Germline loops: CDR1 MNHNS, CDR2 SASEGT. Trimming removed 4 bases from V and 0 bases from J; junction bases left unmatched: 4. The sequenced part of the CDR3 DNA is TGTGCCAGCAGTGCTCAGGGGGCCCTGAACACTGAA. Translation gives CASSAQGALNTE. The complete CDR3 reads CASSAQGALNTEAFF.

The chain's CDR3 is CASSSRGRGYTF. The part of the CDR3 DNA that was read is TGTGCCAGCAGCTCCAGGGGAAGAGGC. The gene calls are TRBV7-2 and TRBJ1-2, with D tentatively TRBD1 (6 bases). From the germline J gene comes the end of the CDR3, since the read stops 3 residues before it. Germline loops: CDR1 SGHTA, CDR2 FQGNSA. The CDR3 spans 12 residues.

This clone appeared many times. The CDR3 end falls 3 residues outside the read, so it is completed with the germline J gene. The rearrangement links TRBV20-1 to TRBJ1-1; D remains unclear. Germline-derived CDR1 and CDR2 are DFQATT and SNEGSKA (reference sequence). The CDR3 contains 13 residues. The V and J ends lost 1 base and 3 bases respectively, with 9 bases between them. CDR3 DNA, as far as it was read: TGCAGTGCTAGAGTCGACACCCACACTGAA. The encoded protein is CSARVDTHTE. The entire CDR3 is CSARVDTHTEAFF.

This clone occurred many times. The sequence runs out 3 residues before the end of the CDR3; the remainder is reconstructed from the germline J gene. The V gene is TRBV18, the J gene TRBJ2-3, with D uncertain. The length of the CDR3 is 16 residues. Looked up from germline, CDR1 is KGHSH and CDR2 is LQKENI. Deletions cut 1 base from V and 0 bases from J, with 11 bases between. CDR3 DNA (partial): TGTGCCAGCTCACCACAAGGGCCCACTAGCACAGATACG. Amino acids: CASSPQGPTSTDT. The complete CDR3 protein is CASSPQGPTSTDTQYF.

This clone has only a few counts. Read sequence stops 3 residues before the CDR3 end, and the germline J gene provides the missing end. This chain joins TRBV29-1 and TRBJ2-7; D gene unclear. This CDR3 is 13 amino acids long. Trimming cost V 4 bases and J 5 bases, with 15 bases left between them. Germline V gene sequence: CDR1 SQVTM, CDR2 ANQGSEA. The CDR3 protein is CSVGGRARNEQYF. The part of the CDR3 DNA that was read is TGCAGCGTTGGAGGTAGGGCGAGGAACGAG.

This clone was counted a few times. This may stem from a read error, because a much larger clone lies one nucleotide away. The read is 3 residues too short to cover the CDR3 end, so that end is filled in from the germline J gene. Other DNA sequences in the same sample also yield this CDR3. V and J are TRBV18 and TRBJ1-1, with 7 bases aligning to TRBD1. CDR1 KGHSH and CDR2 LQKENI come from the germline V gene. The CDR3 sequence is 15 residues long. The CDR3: CASSPQDRFAIEAFF. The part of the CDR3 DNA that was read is TGTGCCAGCTCACCACAGGACAGGTTTGCGATCGAA.

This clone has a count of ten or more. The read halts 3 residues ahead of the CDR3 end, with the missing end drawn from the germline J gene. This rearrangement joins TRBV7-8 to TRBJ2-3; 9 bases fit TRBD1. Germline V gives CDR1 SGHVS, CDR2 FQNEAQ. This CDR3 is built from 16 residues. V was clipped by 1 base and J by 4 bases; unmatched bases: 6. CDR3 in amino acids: CASSLVWGQGADTQYF. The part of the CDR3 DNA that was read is TGTGCCAGCAGCTTAGTTTGGGGACAGGGTGCAGATACG.

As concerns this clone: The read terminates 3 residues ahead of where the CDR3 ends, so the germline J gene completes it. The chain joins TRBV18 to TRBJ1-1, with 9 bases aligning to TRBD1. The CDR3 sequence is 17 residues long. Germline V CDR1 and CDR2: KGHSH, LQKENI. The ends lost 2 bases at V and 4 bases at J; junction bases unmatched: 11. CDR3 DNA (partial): TGTGCCAGCTCACCAGCACTGGGGGGACAGGGTAGCACTGAA. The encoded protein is CASSPALGGQGSTE. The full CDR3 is CASSPALGGQGSTEAFF. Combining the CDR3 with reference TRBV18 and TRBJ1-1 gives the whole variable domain NAGVMQNPRHLVRRRGQEARLRCSPMKGHSHVYWYRQLPEEGLKFMVYLQKENIIDESGMPKERFSAEFPKEGPSILRIQQVVRGDSAAYFCASSPALGGQGSTEAFFGQGTRLTVV.

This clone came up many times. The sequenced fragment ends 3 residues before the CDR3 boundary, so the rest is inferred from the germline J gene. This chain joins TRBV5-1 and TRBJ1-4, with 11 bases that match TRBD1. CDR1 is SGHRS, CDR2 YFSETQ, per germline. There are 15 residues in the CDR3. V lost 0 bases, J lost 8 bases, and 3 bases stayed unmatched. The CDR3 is CASSLGTGGQEKLFF. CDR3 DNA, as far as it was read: TGCGCCAGCAGCTTGGGGACAGGGGGCCAAGAAAAA.